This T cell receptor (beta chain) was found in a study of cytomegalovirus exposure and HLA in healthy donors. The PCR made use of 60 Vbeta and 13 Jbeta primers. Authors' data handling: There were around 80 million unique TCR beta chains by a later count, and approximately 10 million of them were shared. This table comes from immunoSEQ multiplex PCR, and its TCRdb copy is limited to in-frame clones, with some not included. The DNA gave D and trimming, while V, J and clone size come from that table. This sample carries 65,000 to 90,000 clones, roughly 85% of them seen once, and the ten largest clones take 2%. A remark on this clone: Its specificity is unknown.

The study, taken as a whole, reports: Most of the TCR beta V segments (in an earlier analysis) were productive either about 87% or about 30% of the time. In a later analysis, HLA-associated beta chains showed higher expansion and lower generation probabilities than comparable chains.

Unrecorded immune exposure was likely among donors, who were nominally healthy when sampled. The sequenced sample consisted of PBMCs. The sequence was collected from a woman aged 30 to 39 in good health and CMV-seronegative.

For the CDR3, the DNA is TGTGCCATCAGTGGGGAACTAGACCCCTACAATGAGCAGTTCTTC. Translation: CAISGELDPYNEQFF. J is TRBJ2-1 and V is TRBV10-3, with a weak D call TRBD2 (5 bases). Trimming stripped 4 bases from V and 2 bases from J, with 12 bases between. The V gene's germline CDR1 is ENHRY and CDR2 SYGVKD. The CDR3 length is 15 residues.